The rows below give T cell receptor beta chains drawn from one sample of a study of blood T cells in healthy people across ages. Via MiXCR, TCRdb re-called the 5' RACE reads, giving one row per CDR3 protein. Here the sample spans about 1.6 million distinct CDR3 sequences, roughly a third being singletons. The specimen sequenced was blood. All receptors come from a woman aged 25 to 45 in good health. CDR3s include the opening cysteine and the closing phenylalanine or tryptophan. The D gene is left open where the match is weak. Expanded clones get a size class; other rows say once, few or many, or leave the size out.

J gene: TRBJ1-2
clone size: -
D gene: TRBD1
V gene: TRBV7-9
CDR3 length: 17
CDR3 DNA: TGTGCCAGCAGCTTAGCGGCCTCCGGAGACAGGGGCTATGGCTACACCTTC
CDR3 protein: CASSLAASGDRGYGYTF

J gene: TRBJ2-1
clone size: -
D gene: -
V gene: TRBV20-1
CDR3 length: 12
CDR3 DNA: TGCAGTGCTAGACCCGACAGCGATGAGCAGTTCTTC
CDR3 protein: CSARPDSDEQFF

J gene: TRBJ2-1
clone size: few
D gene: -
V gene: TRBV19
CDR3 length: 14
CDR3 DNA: TGTGCCAGTAGTCTTCTGACTGGGGGGAATGAGCAGTTCTTC
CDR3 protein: CASSLLTGGNEQFF

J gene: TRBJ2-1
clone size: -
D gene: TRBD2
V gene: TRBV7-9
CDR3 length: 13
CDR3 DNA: TGTGCCAGCAGTGTGGGGACTAACAATGAGCAGTTCTTC
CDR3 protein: CASSVGTNNEQFF

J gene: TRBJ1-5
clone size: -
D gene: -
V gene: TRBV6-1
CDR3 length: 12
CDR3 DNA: TGTGCCAGCAGCGATAGGGGGAAAACCCAGCATTTT
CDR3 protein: CASSDRGKTQHF

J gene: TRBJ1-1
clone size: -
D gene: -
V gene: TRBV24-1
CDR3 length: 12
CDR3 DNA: TGTGCCACCAGTGGAGTGAACACTGAAGCTTTCTTT
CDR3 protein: CATSGVNTEAFF

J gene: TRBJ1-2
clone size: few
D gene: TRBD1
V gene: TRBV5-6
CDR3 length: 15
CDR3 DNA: TGTGCCAGCAGCTTGGCGGGACAGGGGAAACATGGCTACACCTTC
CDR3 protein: CASSLAGQGKHGYTF

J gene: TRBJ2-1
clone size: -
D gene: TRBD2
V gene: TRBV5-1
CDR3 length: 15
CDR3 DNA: TGCGCCAGCGCTGAGCGGGGGGGCCTTAACAATGAGCAGTTCTTC
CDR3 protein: CASAERGGLNNEQFF

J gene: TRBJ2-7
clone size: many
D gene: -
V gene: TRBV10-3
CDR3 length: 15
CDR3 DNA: TGTGCCATCAGTGAGTCAGGGCTGATAAACTACGAGCAGTACTTC
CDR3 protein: CAISESGLINYEQYF

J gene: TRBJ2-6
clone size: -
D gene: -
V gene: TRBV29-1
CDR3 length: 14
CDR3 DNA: TGCAGCGTTAAGGGACACGCAGGGGCCAACGTCCGGACTTTC
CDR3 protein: CSVKGHAGANVRTF

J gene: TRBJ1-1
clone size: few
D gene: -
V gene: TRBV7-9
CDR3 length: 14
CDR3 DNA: TGTGCCAGCAGACCCTGGGGTGTGAACACTGAAGCTTTCTTT
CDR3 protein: CASRPWGVNTEAFF

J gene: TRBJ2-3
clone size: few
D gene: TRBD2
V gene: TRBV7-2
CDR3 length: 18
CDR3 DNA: TGTGCCAGCACCATAGGGGTGGTAGCGGGGGTTAGCACAGATACGCAGTATTTT
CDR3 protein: CASTIGVVAGVSTDTQYF

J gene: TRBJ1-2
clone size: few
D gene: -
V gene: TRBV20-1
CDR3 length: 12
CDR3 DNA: TGCAGTGCTAGTAGGGGGGAAGAAGGCTACACCTTC
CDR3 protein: CSASRGEEGYTF

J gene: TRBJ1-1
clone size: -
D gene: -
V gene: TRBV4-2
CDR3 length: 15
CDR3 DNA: TGTGCCAGCAGCCAACAAGGGATTGGGGGCACTGAAGCTTTCTTT
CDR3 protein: CASSQQGIGGTEAFF

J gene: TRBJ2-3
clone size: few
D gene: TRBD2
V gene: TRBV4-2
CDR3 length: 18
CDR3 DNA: TGTGCCAGCAGCCAAGAGATTTCGGCTAGCGGGGCTGTGGATACGCAGTATTTT
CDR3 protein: CASSQEISASGAVDTQYF